The 26 T cell receptor beta chains listed next were all sequenced from one sample in a study of CD4 and CD8 cells across lung adenocarcinoma regions. TCRdb re-called the PCR reads with MiXCR, one entry per CDR3 protein. This sample has some 25,000 distinct CDR3 sequences, with almost 50% found just once. The sample was CD8+ T cells from the center of a lung tumor. These receptors originate from a male donor with lung adenocarcinoma. The CD4 and CD8 labels of this study may be unreliable.

This rearrangement joins TRBV7-4 to TRBJ2-1; 7 bases are shared with TRBD2. The CDR3 consists of 15 residues. V lost 3 bases and J lost 6; bases outside the gene matches: 8. Germline V CDR1 and CDR2: SGHVT, SQSDAQ. In DNA, the CDR3 is TGTGCCAGCAGCTTGAGAGGGAGGGCCGTCAATGAGCAGTTCTTC. As protein: CASSLRGRAVNEQFF.

This clonotype was found many times. The chain uses TRBV27 and TRBJ2-7; D possibly corresponds to TRBD2 (6 bases). Germline CDR1 MNHEY, CDR2 SMNVEV (reference sequence). The CDR3 is 13 amino acids. Trimming took off 8 bases at V and 3 bases at J, with 14 bases between the two ends. DNA of the CDR3: TGTGCCAGCCGGAGGGGCCCTGACTACGAGCAGTACTTC. It translates to CASRRGPDYEQYF.

In regard to this clonotype: At one of its ends the junction is not consistent with the germline gene, which may arise from a read error. The chain joins TRBV6-1 to TRBJ2-5; D may be TRBD1 or TRBD2 (6 bases each). The germline V gene has CDR1 MNHNS and CDR2 SASEGT. CDR3 size: 16 residues. As DNA, the CDR3 is TGTGCCAGCGGGGGTGACGGGGGCGGCCACCAAGAGACGCAGTACTTC. This codes for CASGGDGGGHQETQYF.

This clonotype was seen once. The rearrangement uses TRBV27 and TRBJ2-4; tentatively, D is TRBD1 or TRBD2 (5 bases each). This CDR3 has 17 amino acids. The germline V and J ends were trimmed by 4 bases and 13 bases, with 29 bases remaining between them. Germline CDR1 reads MNHEY; CDR2 reads SMNVEV (reference sequence). The CDR3 region has the DNA TGTGCCAGCAGTTCGGGGCTCAGTCCCCTAGCCAAAGACACCCAGTACTTC. The encoded protein is CASSSGLSPLAKDTQYF.

This clonotype was found a few times. The rearrangement links TRBV11-3 to TRBJ2-5; D is possibly TRBD1 (6 bases). Trimming removed 5 bases from V and 1 base from J, with 20 bases in between. The CDR3 is 17 residues long. The germline CDR1 and CDR2 sequences are SGHNT and YENEEA. CDR3 region: CASSLSGTRSSQETQYF. CDR3 nucleotides: TGTGCCAGCAGCCTCTCCGGGACACGGAGCAGCCAAGAGACCCAGTACTTC.

This clonotype appeared many times. The V and J genes are TRBV12-3 or TRBV12-4 and TRBJ2-1; 11 bases align to TRBD2. The CDR3 runs to 18 residues. Unmatched junction bases numbered 11, after V lost 2 bases and J lost 5 bases. Written as DNA, the CDR3 is TGTGCCAGCAGTTTACCGCAAACTTTAGCGGGAGGGGACAATGAGCAGTTCTTC. Translating it yields CASSLPQTLAGGDNEQFF.

The V and J genes are TRBV4-1 and TRBJ1-3; TRBD1 agrees at 8 bases. CDR1 is MGHRA, CDR2 YSYEKL, per germline. The CDR3 loop spans 20 amino acids. V was clipped by 6 bases and J by 0 bases; unmatched bases: 19. DNA for the CDR3: TGCGCCAGCAGGGCAGGGGGCGCGCGCTGGGGCGAGAGCTCTGGAAACACCATATATTTT. Protein: CASRAGGARWGESSGNTIYF.

The chain has TRBV15 and TRBJ1-2; D unclear. The V gene's germline CDR1 is LNHNV and CDR2 YYDKDF (reference sequence). V lost 0 bases, J lost 8 bases, and 13 bases lay in between. This CDR3 has 14 amino acids. The CDR3: CATSRDQRVGGYTF. In DNA, the CDR3 is TGTGCCACCAGCAGAGACCAAAGGGTGGGGGGCTACACCTTC.

The rearrangement joins TRBV6-5 to TRBJ2-3; D perhaps matches TRBD2 (6 bases). V was pared by 3 bases and J by 11 bases, with 21 bases between. CDR1 and CDR2 (germline): MNHEY, SVGAGI. CDR3 size: 15 residues. In DNA, the CDR3 is TGTGCCAGCAGTTATGTTGCGGGACGGGCCGACGAGCAGTATTTT. Translation: CASSYVAGRADEQYF.

Worth noting for this clonotype: As the CDR3 is not closed by the conserved phenylalanine or tryptophan, this likely results from a read error. Because the CDR3's place on the DNA is in doubt, the DNA is left out and the CDR3 is given as listed by TCRdb. The rearrangement joins TRBV4-1 to TRBJ2-5; the table's TRBD1 call for D was not verified on the DNA. The CDR3 sequence runs 20 residues, both termini included. Germline CDR1 and CDR2: MGHRA and YSYEKL. This CDR3 is CASSQDTALQSHRFPVQKPS.

This clonotype was observed many times. J is TRBJ2-1 and V is TRBV6-2 or TRBV6-3; possibly TRBD1 for D (5 bases). Germline lookup yields CDR1 MNHEY and CDR2 SVGEGT. Between the trimmed V and J ends, which lost 5 bases and 14 bases, there was a span of 22 bases. This CDR3 has 14 residues. The CDR3 DNA reads as TGTGCCAGCAGTCTGAGCCTGGGGCCCGTAAAGGAGTTCTTC. This codes for CASSLSLGPVKEFF.

This clonotype was seen many times. J is TRBJ2-3 and V is TRBV27; tentative D call: TRBD1 (5 bases). V shed 7 bases and J shed 0 bases, with 8 bases lying between them. The CDR3 extends over 13 amino acids. Germline V lookup: CDR1 MNHEY, CDR2 SMNVEV (reference sequence). This CDR3 is CASIDSSTDTQYF. The CDR3 coding sequence is TGTGCCAGCATCGACAGTAGCACAGATACGCAGTATTTT.

This clonotype was recorded many times. This chain uses TRBV6-5 with TRBJ1-1; D not certain. Trimming shortened V by 2 bases and J by 11 bases, and 18 bases separated the two germline ends. CDR1 and CDR2 (germline): MNHEY, SVGAGI. The CDR3 sequence is 14 residues long. The CDR3 DNA sequence: TGTGCCAGCAGTTACCAGGACGACGGCCCCGAGGCTTTCTTT. Translation: CASSYQDDGPEAFF.

The V and J genes are TRBV6-1 and TRBJ1-2; 7 nucleotides match TRBD1. The germline V gene encodes CDR1 MNHNS and CDR2 SASEGT. V shed 6 bases and J 4 bases; nucleotides not matched to a gene: 8. The CDR3 has 14 amino acids. The CDR3 region has the DNA TGTGCCAGCAGCCCCGAGGGGGCCTTCTATGGCTACACCTTC. Its translation: CASSPEGAFYGYTF.

This clonotype has just a few counts. The chain combines TRBV11-2 with TRBJ2-3; possible D gene TRBD1, 5 bases. The germline CDR1 and CDR2 sequences are SGHAT and FQNNGV. Trimming took off 5 bases at V and 3 bases at J, with 12 bases between the two ends. CDR3 length equals 14 residues. As DNA, the CDR3 is TGTGCCAGCAGCAAACGACAGAGAACAGATACGCAGTATTTT. Encoded protein: CASSKRQRTDTQYF.

The chain uses TRBV6-1 and TRBJ2-2; D is possibly TRBD1 or TRBD2 (5 bases each). The CDR3 sequence is 16 residues long. Trimming cost V 6 bases and J 4 bases, with 18 bases left between them. Germline loops: CDR1 MNHNS, CDR2 SASEGT. The CDR3 sequence is CASRPPGTASTGELFF. DNA of the CDR3: TGTGCCAGCAGGCCACCCGGGACCGCCTCCACCGGGGAGCTGTTTTTT.

The chain combines TRBV6-1 with TRBJ2-4; D may match TRBD1 or TRBD2 (5 bases each). The CDR3 has 16 amino acids. Per germline, CDR1 MNHNS and CDR2 SASEGT. V dropped 1 base and J dropped 2 bases, with 12 bases sitting between them. In DNA, the CDR3 is TGTGCCAGCAGTGAAGGCAGAGGGGAGCCCAAAAACATTCAGTACTTC. Protein: CASSEGRGEPKNIQYF.

With regard to this clonotype: A junction end diverges from the germline sequence, so it may reflect a read error. The rearrangement joins TRBV6-1 to TRBJ2-5; the D gene could be TRBD1 or TRBD2 (5 bases each). CDR3 length equals 15 residues. From germline, CDR1 is MNHNS and CDR2 SASEGT. The CDR3 DNA follows: TGTGCCAGCAGTGTCGGGGCACGGGGCCGAGATACGCAGTATTTC. This sequence encodes CASSVGARGRDTQYF.

The chain links TRBV25-1 to TRBJ2-3, with D unclear. The V end was cut by 6 bases, the J end by 0 bases, with 13 bases between. Germline V gives CDR1 MGHDK, CDR2 SYGVNS. CDR3 size: 15 residues. The CDR3 DNA reads as TGTGCCAGCAGCTTTAATGGCCGTAGCACAGATACGCAGTATTTT. Its translation: CASSFNGRSTDTQYF. Full variable domain (missing parts from reference TRBV25-1 and TRBJ2-3): EADIYQTPRYLVIGTGKKITLECSQTMGHDKMYWYQQDPGMELHLIHYSYGVNSTEKGDLSSESTVSRIRTEHFPLTLESARPSHTSQYLCASSFNGRSTDTQYFGPGTRLTVL.

The gene calls are TRBV27 and TRBJ2-3, with D possibly TRBD2 on 5 matching bases. From germline, CDR1 is MNHEY and CDR2 SMNVEV (reference sequence). V was clipped by 6 bases and J by 2 bases, with 15 bases between them. CDR3 length: 15 residues. CDR3 nucleotide sequence: TGTGCCAGCAGGACGGGATTTCAATACACAGATACGCAGTATTTT. Protein: CASRTGFQYTDTQYF.

As DNA, the CDR3 is TGTGCCAGCAGTTACGGGACTAGCGGCTACGAGCAGTACTTC. This translates into CASSYGTSGYEQYF. The chain links TRBV6-5 to TRBJ2-1; 11 nucleotides agree with TRBD2. With the DNA end fitting TRBJ2-7 better, the J assignment may be wrong. From germline, CDR1 is MNHEY and CDR2 SVGAGI. The CDR3 runs to 14 residues.

This clonotype has only one observation. The rearrangement joins TRBV20-1 to TRBJ2-3; 8 bases fit TRBD2. The germline gives CDR1 DFQATT, CDR2 SNEGSKA (reference sequence). The CDR3 length is 16 residues. V dropped 0 bases and J dropped 2; count of bases not matched to a gene: 7. For the CDR3, the DNA is TGCAGTGCTAGAGATCAGGGCGGGAGGCCCACAGATACGCAGTATTTT. Its protein product is CSARDQGGRPTDTQYF.

CDR3 DNA sequence: TGTGCCAGCAGAGGAGCGGGAGAGCAAGATACGCAGTATTTT. Translation: CASRGAGEQDTQYF. V and J are TRBV6-1 and TRBJ2-3; 8 nucleotides agree with TRBD2. The CDR3 loop spans 14 amino acids. Trimming removed 6 bases from V and 5 bases from J; junction bases left unmatched: 7. Germline V CDR1 and CDR2: MNHNS, SASEGT.

The chain uses TRBV10-2 and TRBJ2-3; D not certain. The germline V gene has CDR1 WSHSY and CDR2 SAAADI. This CDR3 spans 12 amino acids. CDR3 sequence reads: CSGLGATNTQYF. CDR3 DNA: TGCTCGGGCCTAGGAGCCACAAACACGCAGTATTTT.

Points on this clonotype: The germline gene is not matched at one end of the junction; a read error may be the cause. This chain uses TRBV6-1 with TRBJ2-3; D remains ambiguous. This CDR3 comprises 13 residues. Germline V lookup: CDR1 MNHNS, CDR2 SASEGT. The CDR3 nucleotides are TGTGCCAGCAGTGAAAGTAAGGTCGATGAGCAGTACTTT. Protein: CASSESKVDEQYF.

As regards this clonotype: The junction departs from germline at one end; a sequencing error may be responsible. The chain recombines TRBV12-3 or TRBV12-4 with TRBJ2-5; 7 nucleotides line up with TRBD2. This CDR3 has 16 residues. The CDR3 is CASIERDWREPETQYF. CDR3 in DNA: TGTGCCAGCATCGAGCGGGACTGGCGTGAGCCAGAGACGCAGTACTTC.